The 8 T cell receptor beta chains reported below all come from one sample, sequenced in a study of blood T cell repertoires in COVID-19. Profiled with immunoSEQ multiplex PCR; TCRdb holds only in-frame clones, not every one. This table holds over 350,000 clones, 88% found once. The material sequenced was PBMCs or T cells enriched from blood (not recorded which). Source of these receptors: a woman aged 18-30 years who had recovered from COVID-19.

This chain links TRBV30 with TRBJ2-3, with 12 bases identical to TRBD1. Germline-derived CDR1 and CDR2 are GTSNPN and SVGIG (reference sequence). The V segment lost 4 bases and the J segment 5 bases; nucleotides outside the gene matches: 7. The CDR3 has 15 amino acids. The CDR3 DNA reads TGTGCCTGGAACGGTGGGACAGGGGGCCTAGATACGCAGTATTTT. It yields the protein CAWNGGTGGLDTQYF.

In nucleotides, the CDR3 is TGTGCCAGCAGCCCCATCCCGGACACGTCTAGCACAGATACGCAGTATTTT. Protein sequence: CASSPIPDTSSTDTQYF. The chain uses TRBV7-9 and TRBJ2-3; tentative D call: TRBD1 (5 bases). The CDR3 runs 17 residues. V was clipped by 5 bases and J by 0 bases, with 18 bases between them. Germline values: CDR1 SEHNR, CDR2 FQNEAQ (reference sequence).

This rearrangement joins TRBV7-6 to TRBJ2-7; maybe TRBD1 (7 bases). Germline V gene lookup returns CDR1 SGHVS and CDR2 FNYEAQ. The CDR3 runs to 17 residues. V was clipped by 4 bases and J by 1 base, with 20 bases between them. The CDR3 sequence is CASSSSGGQFHSYEQYF. The DNA for the CDR3 is TGTGCCAGCAGCTCCTCAGGGGGGCAGTTCCATTCCTACGAGCAGTACTTC.

The rearrangement uses TRBV3-1 (or the pseudogene TRBV3-2) and TRBJ2-7; D gene ambiguous. CDR1 is LGHDT, CDR2 YNNKEL, per germline (reference sequence). With 4 bases removed from V and 4 bases from J, the gap between germline ends came to 5 bases. This CDR3 is built from 11 residues. For the CDR3, the DNA is TGTGCCAGCAGCCTTAGTTACGAGCAGTACTTC. This translates into CASSLSYEQYF.

For this clone: This CDR3 is also generated by other DNA sequences in the sample. V is TRBV18 and J is TRBJ2-1; 9 bases agree with TRBD1. The germline CDR1 and CDR2 sequences are KGHSH and LQKENI. CDR3 size: 13 residues. The V segment lost 4 bases and the J segment 7 bases; nucleotides outside the gene matches: 2. The CDR3 nucleotides are TGTGCCAGCTCACGAGACAGGGGGAATGAGCAGTTCTTC. Amino acids: CASSRDRGNEQFF.

The chain has TRBV29-1 and TRBJ1-2; 11 bases are a match to TRBD1. The CDR3 spans 13 residues. Trimming at V came to 7 bases and at J to 6 bases, leaving 7 bases not matched to a gene. Germline V gene data show CDR1 as SQVTM and CDR2 as ANQGSEA. The CDR3 sequence: CSETDRGLDGYTF. In DNA form, the CDR3 reads TGCAGCGAGACGGACAGGGGGCTTGATGGCTACACCTTC.

The chain has TRBV19 and TRBJ1-1, with D uncertain. In germline, CDR1 is LNHDA, CDR2 SQIVND (reference sequence). This CDR3 contains 12 residues. Trimming took off 3 bases at V and 4 bases at J, with 6 bases between the two ends. The CDR3 reads CASSIRSTEAFF. In nucleotides, the CDR3 is TGTGCCAGTAGTATTCGGAGCACTGAAGCTTTCTTT.

This chain links TRBV9 with TRBJ1-1, with TRBD1 as a possible D gene (6 bases). The CDR3 totals 14 residues. CDR1 and CDR2 (germline): SGDLS, YYNGEE. V dropped 3 bases and J dropped 4 bases, with 13 bases sitting between them. CDR3: CASSAGVSGTEAFF. The CDR3, as DNA: TGTGCCAGCAGCGCAGGGGTTTCGGGCACTGAAGCTTTCTTT.